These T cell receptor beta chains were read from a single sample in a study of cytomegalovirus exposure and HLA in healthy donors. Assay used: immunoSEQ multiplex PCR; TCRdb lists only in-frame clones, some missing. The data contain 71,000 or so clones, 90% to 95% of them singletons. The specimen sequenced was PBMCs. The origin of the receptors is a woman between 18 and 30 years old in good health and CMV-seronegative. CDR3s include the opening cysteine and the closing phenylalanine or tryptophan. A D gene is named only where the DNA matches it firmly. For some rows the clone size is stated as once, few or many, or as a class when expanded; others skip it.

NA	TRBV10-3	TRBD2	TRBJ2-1	TGTGCCATCAGTGAGGGACTAGACCACTACAATGAGCAGTTCTTC	CAISEGLDHYNEQFF
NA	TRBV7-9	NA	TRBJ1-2	TGTGCCAGCAGCTTTGTCCAGGGAAACTATGGCTACACCTTC	CASSFVQGNYGYTF
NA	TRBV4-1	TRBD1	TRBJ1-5	TGCGCCAGCAGCCAGTTAGCAGGGGGCAGTCAGCCCCAGCATTTT	CASSQLAGGSQPQHF
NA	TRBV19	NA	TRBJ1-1	TGTGCCAGTAGGATTCAGGACACTGAAGCTTTCTTT	CASRIQDTEAFF
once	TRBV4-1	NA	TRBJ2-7	TGCGCCAGCAGCCCAGCACCGGGCTCCTACGAGCAGTACTTC	CASSPAPGSYEQYF
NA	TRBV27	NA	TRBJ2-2	TGTGCCAGCAGTTTATATGGGGGCCTCAGCACCGGGGAGCTGTTTTTT	CASSLYGGLSTGELFF
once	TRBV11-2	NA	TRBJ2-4	TGTGCCAGCAGCGCGTCCGACAGGTTAGGGGACTTC	CASSASDRLGDF
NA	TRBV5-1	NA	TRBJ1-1	TGCGCCAGCAGCTTGGGGCCGGGGGATTTGAACACTGAAGCTTTCTTT	CASSLGPGDLNTEAFF
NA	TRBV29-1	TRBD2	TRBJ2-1	TGCAGCGTTGAAGGGGGAACTAGCGGAACCTTCGGTTACAATGAGCAGTTCTTC	CSVEGGTSGTFGYNEQFF
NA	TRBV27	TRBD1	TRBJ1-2	TGTGCCAGCAGTTTAGACCGGGACAGAGGCTACACCTTC	CASSLDRDRGYTF